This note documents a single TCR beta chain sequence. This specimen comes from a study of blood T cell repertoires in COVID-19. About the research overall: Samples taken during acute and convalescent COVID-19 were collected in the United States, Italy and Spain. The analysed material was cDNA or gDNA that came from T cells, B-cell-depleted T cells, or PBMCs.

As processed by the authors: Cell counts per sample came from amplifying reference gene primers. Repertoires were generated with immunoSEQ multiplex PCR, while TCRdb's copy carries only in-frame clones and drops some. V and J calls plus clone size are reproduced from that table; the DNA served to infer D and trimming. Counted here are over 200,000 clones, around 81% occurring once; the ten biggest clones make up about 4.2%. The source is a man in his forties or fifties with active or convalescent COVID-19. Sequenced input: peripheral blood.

CDR3 bases: TGTGCCAGCAGTGAACTCGGTGGACAGAACACTGAAGCTTTCTTT. This translates into CASSELGGQNTEAFF. V is TRBV2 and J is TRBJ1-1; TRBD1 might be the D (5 bases). V was shortened by 2 bases and J by 1 base, with 11 bases between the two germline ends. The CDR3 is made up of 15 amino acids. Germline assignment: CDR1 SNHLY and CDR2 FYNNEI.